This TCR beta chain is from a study of cytomegalovirus exposure and HLA in healthy donors. Study conclusions and caveats: It was reportedly the case that the classifier diagnosed cytomegalovirus status with high specificity and sensitivity. Roughly 170 TCR beta chains were listed as cytomegalovirus-associated.

About this clone: No antigen is known for it.

From the approximately 120-subject validation cohort, which was separate from the roughly 670-subject first cohort, the donors were drawn. Sequencing was performed with immunoSEQ multiplex PCR; in TCRdb, only in-frame clones are kept and a portion is missing. Among 160,000 or so clones listed, approximately 90% were seen once. With 9 bases removed from V and 5 bases from J, the gap between germline ends came to 22 bases. From germline, CDR1 is SGHNT and CDR2 YYREEE (reference sequence). CDR3 size: 15 residues. V and J are TRBV5-4 and TRBJ2-3; a weak D match, TRBD1 (5 bases). The receptor comes from a woman aged 25 to 45 in good health and CMV-seronegative. What was sequenced was PBMCs. The CDR3 sequence: CATKPGGQGGDTQYF. The CDR3 coding sequence is TGTGCCACCAAGCCCGGCGGACAAGGCGGAGATACGCAGTATTTT.